This T cell receptor beta chain was captured by sequencing in a study of shared clonotypes between healthy human individuals. Trimming took 0 bases from V and 1 from J, leaving 8 bases between them. CDR1 SGHTS and CDR2 YDEGEE come from the germline V gene. This CDR3 is built from 14 residues. The test was conducted at deep level. For each subset, genomic DNA was distributed in equal portions over several immunoSEQ plates. In the authors' workflow: From ImmunoSEQ came sequences covering only the junction and carrying no quality scores, so filtering differed. The protocol was immunoSEQ multiplex PCR, while the TCRdb copy is restricted to in-frame clones and leaves out a portion. Clonal size and the V and J genes are those of that table, whereas D and trimming came from the DNA. The sample contains roughly 2.4 million clones, nearly 97% of which appear only once. Whole-study findings and limits: Sequencing depth was expected to influence donor clonotype sharing.

This clone is a singleton in its sample. Its target is unknown. Sample: naive CD4+ T cells sorted from blood. Subset meaning: CD45RA+ positively selected. This TCR derives from a man younger than 35 in good health. The chain links TRBV5-8 to TRBJ2-7; no definite D call. CDR3 sequence: CASSLVGQSYEQYF. The CDR3 region has the DNA TGTGCCAGCAGCTTGGTGGGCCAGTCCTACGAGCAGTACTTC.